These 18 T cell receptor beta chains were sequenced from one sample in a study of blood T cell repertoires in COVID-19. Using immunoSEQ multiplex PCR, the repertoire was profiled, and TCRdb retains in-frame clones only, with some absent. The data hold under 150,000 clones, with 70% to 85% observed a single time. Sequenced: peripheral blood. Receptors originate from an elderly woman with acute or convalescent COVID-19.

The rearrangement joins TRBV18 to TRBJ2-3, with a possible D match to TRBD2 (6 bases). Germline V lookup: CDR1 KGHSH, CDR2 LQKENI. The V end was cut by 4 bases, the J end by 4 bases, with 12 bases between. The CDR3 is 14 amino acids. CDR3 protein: CASSRTGAADTQYF. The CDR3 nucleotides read TGTGCCAGCTCACGTACGGGAGCTGCAGATACGCAGTATTTT.

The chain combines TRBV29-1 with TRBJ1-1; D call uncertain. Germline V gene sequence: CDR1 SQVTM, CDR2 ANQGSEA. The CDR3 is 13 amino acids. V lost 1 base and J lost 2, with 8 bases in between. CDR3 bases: TGCAGCGTTGAAGCACAGACCAACACTGAAGCTTTCTTT. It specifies CSVEAQTNTEAFF.

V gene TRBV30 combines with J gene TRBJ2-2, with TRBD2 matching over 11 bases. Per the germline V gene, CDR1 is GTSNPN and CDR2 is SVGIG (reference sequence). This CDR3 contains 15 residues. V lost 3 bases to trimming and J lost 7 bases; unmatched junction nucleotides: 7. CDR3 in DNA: TGTGCCTGGAGGGGAGAAGGACTAGCGGGCGGGGAGCTGTTTTTT. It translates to CAWRGEGLAGGELFF.

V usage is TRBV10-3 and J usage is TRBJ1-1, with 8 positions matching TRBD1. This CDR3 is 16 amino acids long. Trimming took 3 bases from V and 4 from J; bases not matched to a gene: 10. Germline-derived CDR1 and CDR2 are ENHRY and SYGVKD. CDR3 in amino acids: CAISDRGREFGTEAFF. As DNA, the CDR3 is TGTGCCATCAGTGACAGGGGGCGGGAGTTTGGCACTGAAGCTTTCTTT.

The CDR3 DNA reads as TGTGCCAGCAGTTACTCACTGCGGCCCGTCGGCGAGCAGTACTTC. Its protein is CASSYSLRPVGEQYF. The chain employs TRBV6-5 and TRBJ2-7; unclear D gene. In germline, CDR1 is MNHEY, CDR2 SVGAGI. This CDR3 spans 15 amino acids. V was cut by 0 bases and J by 6 bases, with 15 bases left in between.

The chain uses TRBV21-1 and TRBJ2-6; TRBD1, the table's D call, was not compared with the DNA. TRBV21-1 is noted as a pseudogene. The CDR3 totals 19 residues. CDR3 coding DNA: TGTGCCAGCAGCAAAGGGACGGACAGTCCAAGCTCTGGGGCCAACGTCCTGACTTTC. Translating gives CASSKGTDSPSSGANVLTF.

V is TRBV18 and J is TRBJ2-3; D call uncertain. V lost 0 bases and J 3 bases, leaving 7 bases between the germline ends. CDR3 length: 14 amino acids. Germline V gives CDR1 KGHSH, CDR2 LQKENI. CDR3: CASSPPVQTDTQYF. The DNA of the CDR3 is TGTGCCAGCTCACCACCGGTCCAGACAGATACGCAGTATTTT.

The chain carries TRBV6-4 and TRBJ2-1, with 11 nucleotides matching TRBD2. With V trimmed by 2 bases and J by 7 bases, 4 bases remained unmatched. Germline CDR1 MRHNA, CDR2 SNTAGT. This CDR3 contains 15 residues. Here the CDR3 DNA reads TGTGCCAGCAGTGACCCCACTAGCGGGAGTAATGAGCAGTTCTTC. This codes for CASSDPTSGSNEQFF.

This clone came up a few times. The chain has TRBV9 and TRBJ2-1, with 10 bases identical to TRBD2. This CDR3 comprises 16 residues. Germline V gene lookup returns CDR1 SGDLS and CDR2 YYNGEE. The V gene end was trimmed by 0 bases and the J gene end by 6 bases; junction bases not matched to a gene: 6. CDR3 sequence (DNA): TGTGCCAGCAGCGTAGGTGGGACTAGCGCCTCCAATGAGCAGTTCTTC. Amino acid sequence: CASSVGGTSASNEQFF.

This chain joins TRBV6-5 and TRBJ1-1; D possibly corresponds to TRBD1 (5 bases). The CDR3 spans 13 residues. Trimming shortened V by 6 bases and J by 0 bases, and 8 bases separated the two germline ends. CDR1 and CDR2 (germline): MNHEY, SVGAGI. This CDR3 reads CASRTVLNTEAFF. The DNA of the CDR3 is TGTGCCAGCAGGACAGTCTTGAACACTGAAGCTTTCTTT.

This CDR3 is CASSLMGAGQPQHF. The CDR3 DNA reads TGTGCCAGCAGCTTAATGGGGGCCGGACAGCCCCAGCATTTT. This chain connects TRBV7-9 to TRBJ1-5; D is perhaps TRBD1 (6 bases). Between the trimmed V and J ends, which lost 2 bases and 7 bases, there was a span of 12 bases. Germline lookup yields CDR1 SEHNR and CDR2 FQNEAQ (reference sequence). The CDR3 has 14 residues.

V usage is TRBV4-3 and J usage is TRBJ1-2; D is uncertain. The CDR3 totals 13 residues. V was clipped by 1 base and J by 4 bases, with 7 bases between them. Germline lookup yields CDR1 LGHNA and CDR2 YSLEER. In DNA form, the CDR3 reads TGCGCCAGCAGCCAAGGACGGAGCTATGGCTACACCTTC. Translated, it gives CASSQGRSYGYTF.

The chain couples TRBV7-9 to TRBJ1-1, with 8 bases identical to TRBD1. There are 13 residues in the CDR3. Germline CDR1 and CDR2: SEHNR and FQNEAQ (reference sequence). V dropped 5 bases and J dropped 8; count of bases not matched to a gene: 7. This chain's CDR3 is CASSGRTGPEAFF. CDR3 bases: TGTGCCAGCAGCGGGAGGACAGGGCCCGAAGCTTTCTTT. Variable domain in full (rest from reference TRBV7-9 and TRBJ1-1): DTGVSQNPRHKITKRGQNVTFRCDPISEHNRLYWYRQTLGQGPEFLTYFQNEAQLEKSRLLSDRFSAERPKGSFSTLEIQRTEQGDSAMYLCASSGRTGPEAFFGQGTRLTVV.

CDR3 nucleotide sequence: TGTGCCAGCAGTGAAGCCGGGAGCGCGGGCTATACGCAGTATTTT. Translated, it gives CASSEAGSAGYTQYF. The rearrangement joins TRBV2 to TRBJ2-3; D possibly corresponds to TRBD2 (6 bases). Germline V lookup: CDR1 SNHLY, CDR2 FYNNEI. The V end was cut by 0 bases, the J end by 7 bases, with 14 bases between. CDR3 size: 15 residues. Variable domain in full (rest from reference TRBV2 and TRBJ2-3): EPEVTQTPSHQVTQMGQEVILRCVPISNHLYFYWYRQILGQKVEFLVSFYNNEISEKSEIFDDQFSVERPDGSNFTLKIRSTKLEDSAMYFCASSEAGSAGYTQYFGPGTRLTVL.

CDR3 bases: TGTGCCAGCAGCTTGGCATACACAGAGAATTCACCCCTCCACTTT. Translation: CASSLAYTENSPLHF. The genes are TRBV5-5 and TRBJ1-6; D is undetermined. V lost 0 bases and J lost 7, with 11 bases in between. Per the germline V gene, CDR1 is SGHKS and CDR2 is YYEKEE (reference sequence). The length of the CDR3 is 15 residues.

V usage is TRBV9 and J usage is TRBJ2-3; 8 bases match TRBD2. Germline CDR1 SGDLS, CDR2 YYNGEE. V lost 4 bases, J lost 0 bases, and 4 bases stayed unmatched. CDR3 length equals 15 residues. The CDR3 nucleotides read TGTGCCAGCAGCTCTATAGCGGGGAGCACAGATACGCAGTATTTT. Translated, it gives CASSSIAGSTDTQYF.

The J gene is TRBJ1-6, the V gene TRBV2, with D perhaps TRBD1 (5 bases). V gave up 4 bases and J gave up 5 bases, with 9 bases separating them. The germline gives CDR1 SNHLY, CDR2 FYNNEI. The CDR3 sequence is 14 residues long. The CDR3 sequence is CASSGQRNNSPLHF. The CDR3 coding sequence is TGTGCCAGCAGTGGACAGAGAAATAATTCACCCCTCCACTTT.

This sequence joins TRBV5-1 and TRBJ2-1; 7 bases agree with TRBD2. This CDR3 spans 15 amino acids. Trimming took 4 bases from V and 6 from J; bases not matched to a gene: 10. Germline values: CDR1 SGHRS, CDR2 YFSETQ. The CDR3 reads CASSLYGAGFNEQFF. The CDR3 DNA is TGCGCCAGCAGCCTATACGGAGCGGGGTTCAATGAGCAGTTCTTC.